This is a list of T cell receptor beta chains from one sample in a study of blood T cell repertoires in COVID-19. Assay used: immunoSEQ multiplex PCR; TCRdb lists only in-frame clones, some missing. The table shows roughly 60,000 clones, with approximately 91% occurring only once. Sequenced: peripheral blood. These receptors were obtained from a man between 60 and 70 years old with active COVID-19. The CDR3 runs from the conserved cysteine through the conserved F or W. Fields, in order: clone size, J gene, V gene, D gene, CDR3 protein, CDR3 DNA. A D gene is named only where the DNA matches it firmly. For some rows the clone size is stated as once, few or many, or as a class when expanded; others skip it.

few | TRBJ2-7 | TRBV7-8 | TRBD2 | CASSNRTSGEQYF | TGTGCCAGCAGCAATCGGACTAGCGGCGAGCAGTACTTC
NA | TRBJ1-3 | TRBV14 | NA | CASSQDLSGNTIYF | TGTGCCAGCAGCCAAGATCTCTCTGGAAACACCATATATTTT
NA | TRBJ1-4 | TRBV9 | NA | CASSVAESEKLFF | TGTGCCAGCAGCGTAGCTGAGTCTGAAAAACTGTTTTTT
NA | TRBJ1-2 | TRBV3-1/TRBV3-2 | NA | CASSQGAYGYTF | TGTGCCAGCAGCCAGGGGGCCTATGGCTACACCTTC
NA | TRBJ1-2 | TRBV7-9 | NA | CASSLIPTGRAYGYTF | TGTGCCAGCAGCTTAATCCCCACGGGCAGGGCCTATGGCTACACCTTC
few | TRBJ1-1 | TRBV3-1/TRBV3-2 | TRBD1 | CASSQAQYRGDTEAFF | TGTGCCAGCAGCCAGGCCCAGTACAGGGGGGACACTGAAGCTTTCTTT
NA | TRBJ2-5 | TRBV5-1 | TRBD2 | CASSFNSGPGSETQYF | TGCGCCAGCAGCTTCAATAGCGGGCCAGGATCAGAGACCCAGTACTTC
NA | TRBJ2-1 | TRBV19 | NA | CASTRSARFSYNEQFF | TGTGCCAGTACCCGTAGCGCGAGGTTCTCCTACAATGAGCAGTTCTTC
NA | TRBJ2-5 | TRBV29-1 | TRBD1 | CSVSPGTAKETQYF | TGCAGCGTTTCTCCCGGGACAGCCAAAGAGACCCAGTACTTC
NA | TRBJ1-1 | TRBV25-1 | TRBD1 | CASSTGENTEAFF | TGTGCCAGCAGTACAGGGGAGAACACTGAAGCTTTCTTT
NA | TRBJ2-1 | TRBV5-1 | NA | CASSLPTRSNEQFF | TGCGCCAGCAGCTTGCCCACTCGATCCAATGAGCAGTTCTTC
NA | TRBJ2-7 | TRBV6-6 | NA | CASSFDYNEQYF | TGTGCCAGCAGTTTCGACTACAACGAGCAGTACTTC
NA | TRBJ2-5 | TRBV9 | TRBD1 | CASSVTGQETQYF | TGTGCCAGCAGCGTGACAGGGCAAGAGACCCAGTACTTC
NA | TRBJ2-1 | TRBV7-8 | NA | CASSLAGVPMDNEQFF | TGTGCCAGCAGCTTAGCGGGAGTTCCTATGGACAATGAGCAGTTCTTC
NA | TRBJ1-3 | TRBV7-9 | NA | CASSSSLVSGNTIYF | TGTGCCAGCAGCTCTAGTTTAGTCTCTGGAAACACCATATATTTT
NA | TRBJ1-5 | TRBV3-1/TRBV3-2 | TRBD1 | CASSEGQANQPQHF | TGTGCCAGCAGCGAAGGACAGGCGAATCAGCCCCAGCATTTT
NA | TRBJ2-1 | TRBV7-7 | TRBD2 | CASSPLAGAYNEQFF | TGTGCCAGCAGCCCTCTAGCGGGAGCCTACAATGAGCAGTTCTTC
NA | TRBJ1-3 | TRBV4-1 | NA | CASSQVGVAGNTIYF | TGCGCCAGCAGCCAAGTCGGGGTGGCTGGAAACACCATATATTTT
NA | TRBJ2-5 | TRBV11-2 | NA | CASSISVLETQYF | TGTGCCAGCAGCATTAGCGTGTTGGAGACCCAGTACTTC
NA | TRBJ1-5 | TRBV19 | NA | CASKSGEWGNQPQHF | TGTGCCAGTAAATCGGGGGAGTGGGGCAATCAGCCCCAGCATTTT
NA | TRBJ2-7 | TRBV12-2 | NA | CASRFSGQGEEQYF | TGTGCAAGTCGCTTCTCGGGACAGGGAGAGGAGCAGTACTTC
NA | TRBJ1-6 | TRBV7-8 | NA | CASSSGVSYNSPLHF | TGTGCCAGCAGCTCCGGAGTCTCCTATAATTCACCCCTCCACTTT
NA | TRBJ2-7 | TRBV5-1 | NA | CASSLQGPYEQYF | TGCGCCAGCAGCTTACAGGGCCCCTACGAGCAGTACTTC
NA | TRBJ2-3 | TRBV9 | TRBD2 | CASSARTSGTDTQYF | TGTGCCAGCAGCGCCAGGACTAGCGGCACAGATACGCAGTATTTT
NA | TRBJ2-7 | TRBV7-2 | NA | CASRGVGYEQYF | TGTGCCAGCAGAGGAGTTGGGTACGAGCAGTACTTC
NA | TRBJ2-6 | TRBV19 | NA | CASRSPRGRAGPKSSGANVLTF | TGTGCCAGTAGGTCCCCTAGAGGGAGAGCAGGTCCTAAGAGCTCTGGGGCCAACGTCCTGACTTTC
NA | TRBJ2-2 | TRBV6-1 | TRBD2 | CASSEAGGASGPTGELFF | TGTGCCAGCAGTGAAGCGGGGGGGGCTAGCGGGCCCACCGGGGAGCTGTTTTTT
NA | TRBJ2-3 | TRBV5-4 | NA | CASSFRGPSTDTQYF | TGTGCCAGCAGCTTTCGGGGTCCCAGCACAGATACGCAGTATTTT
once | TRBJ2-7 | TRBV7-6 | TRBD1 | CASSFGTGNIYEQYF | TGTGCCAGCAGCTTCGGGACAGGGAACATCTACGAGCAGTACTTC
NA | TRBJ2-5 | TRBV19 | TRBD2 | CASSAWDSWGTSGEETQYF | TGTGCCAGTAGTGCCTGGGACTCTTGGGGGACTAGCGGGGAAGAGACCCAGTACTTC
NA | TRBJ2-7 | TRBV7-3 | NA | CASSSGGGSSYEQYF | TGTGCCAGCAGCTCCGGGGGCGGGAGCTCCTACGAGCAGTACTTC
NA | TRBJ2-1 | TRBV27 | NA | CASSLSPSYYNEQFF | TGTGCCAGCAGTTTATCTCCTTCTTACTACAATGAGCAGTTCTTC
NA | TRBJ2-5 | TRBV5-6 | NA | CASSLGGTQETQYF | TGTGCCAGCAGCTTAGGGGGAACCCAAGAGACCCAGTACTTC
NA | TRBJ2-7 | TRBV30 | NA | CAWTSGYEQYF | TGTGCCTGGACGTCAGGGTACGAGCAGTACTTC
NA | TRBJ2-1 | TRBV10-3 | NA | CAISDPLARNNEQFF | TGTGCCATCAGTGACCCTCTGGCTAGAAACAATGAGCAGTTCTTC
once | TRBJ2-6 | TRBV12-3/TRBV12-4 | NA | CASTLSGANVLTF | TGTGCCAGCACCCTCTCTGGGGCCAACGTCCTGACTTTC
few | TRBJ2-7 | TRBV18 | TRBD1 | CASSPPGTGPLEQYF | TGTGCCAGCTCACCACCAGGGACAGGGCCCCTCGAGCAGTACTTC
NA | TRBJ2-5 | TRBV7-2 | NA | CASSLLGGLSETQYF | TGTGCCAGCAGCTTATTAGGAGGTCTGTCAGAGACCCAGTACTTC
NA | TRBJ2-1 | TRBV7-8 | TRBD1 | CASSGRQGADNEQFF | TGTGCCAGCAGCGGACGACAGGGGGCCGACAATGAGCAGTTCTTC
NA | TRBJ2-7 | TRBV2 | NA | CASSETGSSYEQYF | TGTGCCAGCAGTGAAACGGGGAGCTCCTACGAGCAGTACTTC
NA | TRBJ1-6 | TRBV5-1 | TRBD1 | CASSPLDRGSPLHF | TGCGCCAGCAGCCCTTTAGACAGGGGATCACCCCTCCACTTT
NA | TRBJ1-5 | TRBV7-2 | TRBD1 | CASSLRTGGNQPQHF | TGTGCCAGCAGCCTTAGGACAGGGGGCAATCAGCCCCAGCATTTT
NA | TRBJ2-7 | TRBV5-1 | NA | CASSLGQGNEQYF | TGCGCCAGCAGCTTGGGGCAGGGGAACGAGCAGTACTTC
NA | TRBJ2-1 | TRBV10-1 | NA | CASSELRSKRNEQFF | TGCGCCAGCAGTGAACTGCGATCTAAGCGGAATGAGCAGTTCTTC
NA | TRBJ1-2 | TRBV11-2 | NA | CASSLVRRQGNYGYTF | TGTGCCAGCAGCTTAGTAAGGCGGCAGGGGAACTATGGCTACACCTTC
NA | TRBJ2-1 | TRBV10-2 | TRBD1 | CASSKQGWSYNEQFF | TGCGCCAGCAGTAAACAGGGGTGGTCCTACAATGAGCAGTTCTTC
few | TRBJ2-3 | TRBV2 | NA | CASSEGTSAITDTQYF | TGTGCCAGCAGTGAGGGGACTTCCGCAATCACAGATACGCAGTATTTT
NA | TRBJ2-5 | TRBV18 | TRBD2 | CASSPPSGKETQYF | TGTGCCAGCTCACCACCCAGCGGGAAGGAGACCCAGTACTTC